This TCR beta chain was profiled in a study of shared clonotypes between healthy human individuals (dated by TCRdb to the early 2020s). About the study as a whole: The cohort comprised a couple of women and a few men aged 18 to 49 years. For each donor, CD4 naive and CD4 memory were each given three plates, CD8 naive was given two plates, and CD8 memory was given one plate. Blood TCR repertoires of five healthy adults were deeply sequenced to estimate repertoire size and the extent of clonotype sharing between individuals. Different laboratories and diverse techniques were used to prepare libraries and sequence TCR repertoires, to increase sequencing depth and limit assay-specific biases. Each donor's leukapheresis produced roughly between roughly 0.85 and 9.5 billion PBMCs.

Study-wide findings and limitations: Based on pairwise subsampling, the degree of clonotype sharing among donors was expected to be affected by sequencing depth. Sharing across several donors was observed for around 4.8% of naive CD4, around 3.5% of naive CD8, 2% to 2.5% of memory CD4, and about 0.4% of memory CD8 clonotypes. Even with the large sequencing depth, rarefaction of the sorted-subset datasets indicated that sequencing was incomplete. Compared with non-shared clonotypes, the clonotypes found in all four sorted-subset donors had higher generation probabilities. Because the study included only a small number of donors, the genetic and exposure-history diversity represented was limited. Sampling was restricted to blood, and TCR repertoires in tissue are likely to differ from TCR repertoires in blood. Naive subsets generally had larger estimated clonotype richness than memory subsets did.

The donors were healthy, HIV-negative adults with no recently reported acute infections or vaccinations. Every donor was a Caucasian adult residing in Nashville, Tennessee, USA. CD4+ T cells were enriched by magnetic negative selection, after which naive cells were positively selected on CD45RA and the negative fraction was taken as the memory subset. Blood was obtained by leukapheresis, after which PBMCs were separated by Ficoll-Histopaque density gradient centrifugation and cryopreserved in liquid nitrogen vapor phase. Purity and quantity of every magnetically sorted T cell population were checked by analytical flow cytometry. Genomic DNA was isolated from every sorted fraction and measured by UV absorbance on a Nanodrop 2000c. Using the deep immunoSEQ assay, TCR CDR3 regions were amplified from genomic DNA by multiplex PCR. Genomic DNA extracted from each cell subset was distributed evenly over all wells of several immunoSEQ 96-well plates, and each plate served as one replicate. For sorted subsets, each replicate PCR was loaded with 200 ng genomic DNA, equivalent to 25,000 to 30,000 T cell genomes. Purified libraries were quantified with a Qubit 3.0 fluorometer, sized on a Bioanalyzer 2100, and re-quantified with the KAPA Library Quantification kit. A separate single-read 150-cycle Illumina NextSeq 550 flow cell was used to sequence each immunoSEQ 96-well plate. On the study's bioinformatics: Because only junctional sequences without quality scores were contained in the immunoSEQ output, filtering matching that applied to full-length reads could not be performed. To assign V/J genes and CDR3, sequences were annotated against IMGT germline references using PyIR, a Python wrapper for IgBLAST v1.9. Any read was removed if the V/J assignment was weak (E-value above 1e-6), the CDR3 was missing, or the read contained stop codons, out-of-frame junctions, or ambiguous translated residues. V3J clonotypes were defined by identical inferred V gene, J gene, and CDR3 amino acid sequence. Percentage overlap between repertoires was calculated by dividing the number of shared unique clonotypes by the size of the smaller repertoire. Three approaches were used to assess repertoire richness: RTK rarefaction, the Chao1 estimator, and Recon v2.1 estimates of unobserved clonotypes. Generation probabilities were computed with OLGA for all TCRbeta clonotypes obtained by the gDNA method from a few donors. TCRdb took over this immuneACCESS table, retaining in-frame rearrangements with V and J assigned. Such tables are incomplete; in checked studies, under half of the missing clones stem from an unresolved V gene, and the remainder is unexplained. From that table come the V and J calls and clone size; the DNA was used to work out D and trimming. The sample contains under 2.5 million clones, 85% to 95% of them found a single time. The ten largest clones add up to about 0.41% of the sample.

Turning to this clone: This clone's antigen is unknown. Base qualities are not at hand, and no much larger clone is one base apart.

From a lookup of the germline V gene, CDR1 and CDR2 are SGHTA and FQGNSA. V is pruned by 5 bases and J by 2 bases, leaving 10 bases of the junction without a gene match. The CDR3 runs 18 amino acids, cysteine and phenylalanine included. Only the CDR3 DNA is retained, 54 bases long and in frame from the first base. The V and J genes are TRBV7-2 and TRBJ2-3, with TRBD2 identical over 13 junction bases. The TCR sequence derives from a young man in good health. Some clones in this sample may be carry-over from other donors' samples. Sample: naive CD4+ T cells from PBMCs. The cell subset or site label for this specimen denotes: CD45RA+ positively selected. The CDR3 corresponds to CASSDVKLAGGPTDTQYF. The nucleotide sequence reads as follows: TGTGCCAGCAGCGATGTGAAACTAGCGGGAGGGCCCACAGATACGCAGTATTTT.